The subject of this entry is one T cell receptor (beta chain). The target antigen is unknown. TCRdb reanalysed the reads using MiXCR and keeps one entry per CDR3 protein. The sample has about 23,000 distinct CDR3 sequences; over 40% are singletons. These data belong to a study of type 1 regulatory T cells. About the study: T-allo10 is an in vitro-generated, Tr1-enriched CD4 T cell product specific for alloantigen.

Trimming stripped 3 bases from V and 4 bases from J, with 10 bases between. Germline loops: CDR1 MNHEY, CDR2 SMNVEV (reference sequence). The CDR3 has 13 amino acids. The TCR sequence derives from a human donor in good health. Sequences were obtained from cultured T cells, either the whole culture or a sorted T cell fraction (not recorded which). The gene calls are TRBV27 and TRBJ2-7; tentative D call: TRBD1 (6 bases). CDR3 in DNA: TGTGCCAGCAGTTTCGCCGGACAGTACGAGCAGTACTTC. This gives the protein CASSFAGQYEQYF.